The 3 T cell receptor beta chains presented below share a single source sample, sequenced in a study of T cells in Graves' hyperthyroidism and ophthalmopathy. The investigators amplified TCR beta CDR3 regions from RNA transcripts. First-round RT-PCR of the TCR CDR3 relied on the HTBI primer set. Each CDR3 protein is one row after TCRdb ran MiXCR on the multiplex PCR reads. The top ten hold 60% to 80% of the sample, which has 110,000 to 150,000 distinct CDR3 sequences, around 20% seen once. The sample comprised blood. The source is a woman between 45 and 60 years old with Graves' hyperthyroidism that later progressed to Graves' ophthalmopathy.

This clonotype has just a few counts. The CDR3 is CASSIRTLTSGETQYF. The CDR3 nucleotides read TGTGCCAGTAGTATCCGAACTCTGACTAGCGGAGAGACCCAGTACTTC. The gene calls are TRBV19 and TRBJ2-5, with 9 positions matching TRBD2. The V and J ends lost 3 bases and 4 bases, in that order; junction bases with no gene match: 9. CDR3 length: 16 residues. Germline CDR1 and CDR2: LNHDA and SQIVND (reference sequence).

This clonotype occurred many times. The chain has TRBV6-1 and TRBJ2-7; TRBD1 might be the D (5 bases). The CDR3 runs to 13 residues. CDR1 and CDR2 (germline): MNHNS, SASEGT. V lost 6 bases to trimming and J lost 5 bases, with 14 bases between them. The CDR3 here is CASRRAGLDEQYF. CDR3 in DNA: TGTGCCAGCAGGAGAGCAGGGCTGGACGAGCAGTACTTC.

The rearrangement links TRBV5-6 to TRBJ1-5; 9 bases agree with TRBD1. The V segment lost 4 bases and the J segment 6 bases; nucleotides outside the gene matches: 5. The CDR3 is 14 amino acids. Germline-derived CDR1 and CDR2 are SGHDT and YYEEEE. The CDR3 sequence: CASSGQGTPQPQHF. CDR3 coding DNA: TGTGCCAGCAGCGGACAGGGGACGCCTCAGCCCCAGCATTTT.